This paragraph reports one T cell receptor beta chain. The antigen is undetermined. The data stem from a study of blood T cells in healthy people across ages. Study-level findings and limits: Donor CMV status was unknown, possibly confounding expanded clonotype changes. Age brought a roughly linear fall in TCR beta diversity measured per million T cells.

The CDR3 sequence is 15 residues long. Germline CDR1 and CDR2: SGHAT and FQNNGV. J lost 7 bases, V lost 6 bases, and 10 bases had no gene match. It was with a sample-barcoded 5' primer and a J-beta primer mix that a second PCR of roughly 7 to 12 cycles was run. Researchers report that a template-switch adaptor with 12 random nucleotides tagged each cDNA molecule. MiXCR, run by TCRdb on the 5' RACE reads, gives a single entry per CDR3 protein. The sample shows 710,000 or so distinct CDR3 sequences, about 20% of them seen only once. Material for sequencing was blood. The chain links TRBV11-2 to TRBJ2-2; 8 nucleotides match TRBD1. The receptor comes from a man aged 65 to 85 in good health. The CDR3 bases are TGTGCCAGCAGACCCGCGACAGGGGATCACGGGGAGCTGTTTTTT. It encodes CASRPATGDHGELFF.